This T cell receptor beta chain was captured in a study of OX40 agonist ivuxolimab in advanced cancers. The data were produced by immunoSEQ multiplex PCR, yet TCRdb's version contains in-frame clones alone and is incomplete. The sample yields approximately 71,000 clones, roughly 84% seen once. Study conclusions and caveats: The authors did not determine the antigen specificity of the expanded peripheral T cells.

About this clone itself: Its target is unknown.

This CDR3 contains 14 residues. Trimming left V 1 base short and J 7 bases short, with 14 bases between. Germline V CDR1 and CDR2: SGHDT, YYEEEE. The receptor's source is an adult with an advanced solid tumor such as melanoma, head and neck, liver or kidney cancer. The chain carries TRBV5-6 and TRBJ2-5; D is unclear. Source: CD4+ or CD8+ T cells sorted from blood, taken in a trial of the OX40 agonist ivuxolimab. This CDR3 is CASSLRSALRTQYF. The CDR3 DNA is TGTGCCAGCAGCTTGAGGTCTGCCCTTAGGACCCAGTACTTC.